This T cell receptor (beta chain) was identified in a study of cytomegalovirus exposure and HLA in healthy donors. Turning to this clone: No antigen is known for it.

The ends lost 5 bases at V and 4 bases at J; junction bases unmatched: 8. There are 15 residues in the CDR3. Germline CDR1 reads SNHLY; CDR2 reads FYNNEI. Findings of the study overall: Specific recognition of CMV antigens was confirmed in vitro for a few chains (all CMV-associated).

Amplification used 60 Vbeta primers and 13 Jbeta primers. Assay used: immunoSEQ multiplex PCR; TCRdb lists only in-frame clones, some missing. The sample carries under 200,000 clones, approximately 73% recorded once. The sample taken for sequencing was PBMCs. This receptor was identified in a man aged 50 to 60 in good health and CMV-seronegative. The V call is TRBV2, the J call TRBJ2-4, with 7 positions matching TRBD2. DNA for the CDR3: TGTGCCAGCAGTTTCTTTCCGGGACTAAAAAACATTCAGTACTTC. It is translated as CASSFFPGLKNIQYF.